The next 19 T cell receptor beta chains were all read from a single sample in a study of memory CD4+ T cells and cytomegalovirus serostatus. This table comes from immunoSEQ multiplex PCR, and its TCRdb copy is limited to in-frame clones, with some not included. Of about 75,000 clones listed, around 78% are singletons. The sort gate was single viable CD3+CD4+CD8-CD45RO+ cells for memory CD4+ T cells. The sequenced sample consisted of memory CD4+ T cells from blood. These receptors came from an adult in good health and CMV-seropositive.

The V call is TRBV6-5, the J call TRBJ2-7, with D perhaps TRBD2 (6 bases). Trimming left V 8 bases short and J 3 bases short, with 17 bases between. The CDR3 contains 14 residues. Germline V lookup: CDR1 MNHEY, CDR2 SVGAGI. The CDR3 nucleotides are TGTGCCAGCGCGGGGAGGCGACAGCGCTACGAGCAGTACTTC. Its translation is CASAGRRQRYEQYF.

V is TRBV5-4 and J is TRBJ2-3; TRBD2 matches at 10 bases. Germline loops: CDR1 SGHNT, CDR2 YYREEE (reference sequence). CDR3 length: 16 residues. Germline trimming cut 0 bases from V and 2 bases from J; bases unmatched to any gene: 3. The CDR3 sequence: CASSLGLAGDTDTQYF. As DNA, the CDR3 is TGTGCCAGCAGCTTGGGGCTAGCGGGGGACACAGATACGCAGTATTTT.

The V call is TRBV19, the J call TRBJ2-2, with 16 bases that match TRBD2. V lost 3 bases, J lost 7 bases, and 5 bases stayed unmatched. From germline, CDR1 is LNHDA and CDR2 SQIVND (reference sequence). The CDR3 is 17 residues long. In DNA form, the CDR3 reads TGTGCCAGTAGTATCCAGGGACTAGCGGGAGGGTACGGGGAGCTGTTTTTT. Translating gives CASSIQGLAGGYGELFF.

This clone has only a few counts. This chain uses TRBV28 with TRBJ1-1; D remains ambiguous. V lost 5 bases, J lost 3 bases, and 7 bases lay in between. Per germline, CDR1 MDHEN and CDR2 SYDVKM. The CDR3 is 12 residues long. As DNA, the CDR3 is TGTGCCAGCAGTCTCCGGGACACTGAAGCTTTCTTT. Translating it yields CASSLRDTEAFF.

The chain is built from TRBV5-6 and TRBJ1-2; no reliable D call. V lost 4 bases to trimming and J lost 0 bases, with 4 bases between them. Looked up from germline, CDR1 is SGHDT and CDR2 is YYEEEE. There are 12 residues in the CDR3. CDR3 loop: CASSRANYGYTF. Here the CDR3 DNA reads TGTGCCAGCAGCCGAGCTAACTATGGCTACACCTTC.

The CDR3 region has the DNA TGCGCCAGCAGCCAATACTTAGTTTCGACCGGGGAGCTGTTTTTT. Translated: CASSQYLVSTGELFF. The genes are TRBV4-3 and TRBJ2-2, with no clear D. The CDR3 sequence is 15 residues long. V was cut by 2 bases and J by 5 bases, with 12 bases left in between. Germline V gives CDR1 LGHNA, CDR2 YSLEER.

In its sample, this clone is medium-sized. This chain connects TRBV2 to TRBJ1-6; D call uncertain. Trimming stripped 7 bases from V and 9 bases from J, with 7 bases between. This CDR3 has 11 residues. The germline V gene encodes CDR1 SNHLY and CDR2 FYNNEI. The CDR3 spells CASNGGSPLHF. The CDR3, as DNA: TGTGCCAGCAACGGCGGTTCACCCCTCCACTTT.

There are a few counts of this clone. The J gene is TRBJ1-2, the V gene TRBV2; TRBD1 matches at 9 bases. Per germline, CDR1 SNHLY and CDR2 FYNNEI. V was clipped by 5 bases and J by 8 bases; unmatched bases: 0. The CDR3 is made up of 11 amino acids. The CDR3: CASSTGGGYTF. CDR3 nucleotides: TGTGCCAGCAGTACAGGGGGCGGCTACACCTTC.

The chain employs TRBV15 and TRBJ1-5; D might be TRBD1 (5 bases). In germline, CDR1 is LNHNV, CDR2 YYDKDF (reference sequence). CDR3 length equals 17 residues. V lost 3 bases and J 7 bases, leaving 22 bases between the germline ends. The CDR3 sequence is CATSRILGTANRQPQHF. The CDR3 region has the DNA TGTGCCACCAGCAGGATCTTGGGGACGGCGAACCGCCAGCCCCAGCATTTT.

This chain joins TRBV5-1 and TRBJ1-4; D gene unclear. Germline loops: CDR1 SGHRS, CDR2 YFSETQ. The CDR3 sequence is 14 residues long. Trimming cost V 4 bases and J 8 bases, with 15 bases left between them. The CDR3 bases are TGCGCCAGCAGCCGGCAGGCTGGGGAAGAAAAACTGTTTTTT. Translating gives CASSRQAGEEKLFF.

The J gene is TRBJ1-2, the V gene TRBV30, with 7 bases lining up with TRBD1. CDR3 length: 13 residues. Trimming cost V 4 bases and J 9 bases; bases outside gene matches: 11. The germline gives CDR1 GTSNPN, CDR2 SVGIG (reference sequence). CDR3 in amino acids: CAWTEGAGGRYTF. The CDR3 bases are TGTGCCTGGACCGAGGGGGCAGGGGGACGCTACACCTTC.

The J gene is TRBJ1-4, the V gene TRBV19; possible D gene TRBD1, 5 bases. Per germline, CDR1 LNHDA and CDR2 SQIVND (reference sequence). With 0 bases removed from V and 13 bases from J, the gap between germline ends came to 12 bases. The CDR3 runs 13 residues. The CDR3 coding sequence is TGTGCCAGTAGTATAGATCCCGGGACGGGACTGTTTTTT. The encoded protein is CASSIDPGTGLFF.

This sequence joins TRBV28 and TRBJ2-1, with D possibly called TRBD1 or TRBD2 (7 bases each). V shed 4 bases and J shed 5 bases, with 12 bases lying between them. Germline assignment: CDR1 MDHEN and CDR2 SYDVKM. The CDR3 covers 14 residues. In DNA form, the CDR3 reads TGTGCCAGCAGTTCGGGGGGACAGAACAATGAGCAGTTCTTC. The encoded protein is CASSSGGQNNEQFF.

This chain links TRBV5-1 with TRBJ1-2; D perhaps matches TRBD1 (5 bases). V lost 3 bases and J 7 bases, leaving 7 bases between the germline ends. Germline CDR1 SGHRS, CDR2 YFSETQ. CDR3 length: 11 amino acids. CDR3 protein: CASSSGGGYTF. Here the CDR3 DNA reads TGCGCCAGCAGCTCCGGGGGTGGCTACACCTTC.

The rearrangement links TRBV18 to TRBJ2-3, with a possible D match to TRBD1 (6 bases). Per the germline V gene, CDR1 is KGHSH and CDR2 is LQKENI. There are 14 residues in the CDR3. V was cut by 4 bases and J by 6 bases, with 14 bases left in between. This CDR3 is CASSRSGAQDTQYF. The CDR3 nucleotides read TGTGCCAGCTCACGGTCAGGGGCGCAGGATACGCAGTATTTT.

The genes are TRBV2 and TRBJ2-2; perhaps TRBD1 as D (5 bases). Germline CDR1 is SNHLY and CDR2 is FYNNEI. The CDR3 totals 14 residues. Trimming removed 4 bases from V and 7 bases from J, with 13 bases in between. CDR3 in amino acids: CASSVGAVGGELFF. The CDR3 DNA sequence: TGTGCCAGCAGTGTTGGGGCGGTGGGCGGGGAGCTGTTTTTT.

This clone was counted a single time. The CDR3 protein is CAWRTPGINYGYTF. As DNA, the CDR3 is TGTGCCTGGAGGACCCCAGGGATCAACTATGGCTACACCTTC. V usage is TRBV30 and J usage is TRBJ1-2; TRBD1 is a possible D gene (5 bases). CDR3 size: 14 residues. Trimming removed 3 bases at V and 2 bases at J, with 13 bases between. Germline V CDR1 and CDR2: GTSNPN, SVGIG (reference sequence).

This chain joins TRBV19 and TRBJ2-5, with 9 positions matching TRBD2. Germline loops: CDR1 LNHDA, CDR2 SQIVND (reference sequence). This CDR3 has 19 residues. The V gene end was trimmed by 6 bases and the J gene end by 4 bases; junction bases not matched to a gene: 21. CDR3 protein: CASSPSGSGSLLNRETQYF. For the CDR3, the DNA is TGTGCCAGTAGCCCCTCGGGTAGCGGGAGTCTGTTGAATAGAGAGACCCAGTACTTC.

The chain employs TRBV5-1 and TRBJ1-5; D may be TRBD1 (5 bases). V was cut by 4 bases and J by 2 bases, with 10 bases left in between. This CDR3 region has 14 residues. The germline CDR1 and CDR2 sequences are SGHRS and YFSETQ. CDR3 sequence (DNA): TGCGCCAGCAGCCCGGACACCCGCAATCAGCCCCAGCATTTT. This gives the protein CASSPDTRNQPQHF.